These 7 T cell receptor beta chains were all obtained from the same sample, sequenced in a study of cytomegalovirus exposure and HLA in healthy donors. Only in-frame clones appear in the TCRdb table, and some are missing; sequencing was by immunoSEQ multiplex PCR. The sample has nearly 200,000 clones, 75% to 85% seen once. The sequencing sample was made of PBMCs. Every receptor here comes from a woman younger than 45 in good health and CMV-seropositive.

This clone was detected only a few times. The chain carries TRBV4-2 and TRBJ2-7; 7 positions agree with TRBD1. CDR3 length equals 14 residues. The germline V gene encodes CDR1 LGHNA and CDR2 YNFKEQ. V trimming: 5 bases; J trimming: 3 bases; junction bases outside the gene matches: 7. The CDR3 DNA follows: TGTGCCAGCAGCGCAGCTGGGGACAGCTACGAGCAGTACTTC. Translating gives CASSAAGDSYEQYF.

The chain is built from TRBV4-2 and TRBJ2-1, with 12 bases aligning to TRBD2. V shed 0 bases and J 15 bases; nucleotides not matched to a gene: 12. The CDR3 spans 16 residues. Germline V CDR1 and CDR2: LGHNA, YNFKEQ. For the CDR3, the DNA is TGTGCCAGCAGCCAAGATAGCGCTAGCGGGAGGGCCTATCTGTTCTTC. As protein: CASSQDSASGRAYLFF.

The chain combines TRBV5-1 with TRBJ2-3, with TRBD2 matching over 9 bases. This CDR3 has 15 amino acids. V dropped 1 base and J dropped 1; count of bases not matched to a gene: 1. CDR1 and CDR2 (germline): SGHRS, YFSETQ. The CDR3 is CASSLSGRRTDTQYF. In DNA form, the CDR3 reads TGCGCCAGCAGCTTGAGCGGGAGGCGCACAGATACGCAGTATTTT.

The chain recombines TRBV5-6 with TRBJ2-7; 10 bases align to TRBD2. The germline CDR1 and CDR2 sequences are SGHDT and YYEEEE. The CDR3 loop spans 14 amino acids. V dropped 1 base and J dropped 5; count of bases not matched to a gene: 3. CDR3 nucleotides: TGTGCCAGCAGCTTGCTAGCGGGAGCCGACGAGCAGTACTTC. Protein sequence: CASSLLAGADEQYF.

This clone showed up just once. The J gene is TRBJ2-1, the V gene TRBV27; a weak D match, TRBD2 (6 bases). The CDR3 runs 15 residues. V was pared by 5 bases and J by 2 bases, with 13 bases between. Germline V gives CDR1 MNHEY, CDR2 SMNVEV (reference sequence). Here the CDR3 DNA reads TGTGCCAGCAGTCCACTAGCCCGGCCCTACAATGAGCAGTTCTTC. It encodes CASSPLARPYNEQFF.

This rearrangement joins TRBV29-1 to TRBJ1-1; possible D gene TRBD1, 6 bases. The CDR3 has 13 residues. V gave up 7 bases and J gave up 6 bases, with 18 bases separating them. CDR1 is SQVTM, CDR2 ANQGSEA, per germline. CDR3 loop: CSAQKQGGSEAFF. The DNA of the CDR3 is TGCAGCGCCCAAAAACAGGGAGGGTCTGAAGCTTTCTTT. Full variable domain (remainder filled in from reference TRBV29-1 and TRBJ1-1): SAVISQKPSRDICQRGTSLTIQCQVDSQVTMMFWYRQQPGQSLTLIATANQGSEATYESGFVIDKFPISRPNLTFSTLTVSNMSPEDSSIYLCSAQKQGGSEAFFGQGTRLTVV.

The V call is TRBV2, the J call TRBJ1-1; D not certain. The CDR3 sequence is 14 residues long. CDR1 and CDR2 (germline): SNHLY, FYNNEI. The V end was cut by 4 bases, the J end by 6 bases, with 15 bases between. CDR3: CASSGSPETAEAFF. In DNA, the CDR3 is TGTGCCAGCAGTGGAAGCCCTGAAACCGCTGAAGCTTTCTTT.